Presented here are 25 T cell receptor beta chains from one specimen sequenced in a study of cytomegalovirus exposure and HLA in healthy donors. This PCR relied on a set of 60 Vbeta primers and 13 Jbeta primers. Here immunoSEQ multiplex PCR was the method, and the copy in TCRdb shows in-frame clones only, minus some. The sample consists of 75,000 to 95,000 clones, roughly 78% of them appearing once. The sample comprised PBMCs. These receptors were taken from a male donor in good health and CMV-seropositive.

The V and J genes are TRBV5-1 and TRBJ2-3; 9 nucleotides line up with TRBD1. CDR1 and CDR2 (germline): SGHRS, YFSETQ. The junction had 6 bases not matched to a gene; V was cut back by 1 base and J by 0 bases. CDR3 length: 17 amino acids. The CDR3, as DNA: TGCGCCAGCAGCTTGTGGGGACAGGGAACTAGCACAGATACGCAGTATTTT. Its protein product is CASSLWGQGTSTDTQYF.

This clone has only one observation. This chain connects TRBV30 to TRBJ2-2; 8 bases line up with TRBD1. Germline CDR1 and CDR2: GTSNPN and SVGIG (reference sequence). V lost 0 bases to trimming and J lost 3 bases; unmatched junction nucleotides: 6. The CDR3 consists of 16 residues. The CDR3 is CAWSVRQGAYTGELFF. The CDR3 DNA is TGTGCCTGGAGTGTGCGTCAGGGGGCGTACACCGGGGAGCTGTTTTTT.

The chain couples TRBV6-4 to TRBJ2-1; 7 nucleotides align to TRBD2. The CDR3 spans 15 residues. Germline V gives CDR1 MRHNA, CDR2 SNTAGT. V dropped 6 bases and J dropped 4; count of bases not matched to a gene: 9. This CDR3 reads CASRPEASGYNEQFF. The CDR3 nucleotides are TGTGCCAGCAGGCCGGAGGCTAGCGGTTACAATGAGCAGTTCTTC.

The V and J genes are TRBV27 and TRBJ2-7; 7 bases map to TRBD2. This CDR3 is built from 14 residues. The trim removed 4 bases at V and 0 bases at J, leaving 3 bases unmatched. Germline V gene sequence: CDR1 MNHEY, CDR2 SMNVEV (reference sequence). Here the CDR3 reads CASSWGGSSYEQYF. The CDR3 DNA follows: TGTGCCAGCAGTTGGGGAGGGAGCTCCTACGAGCAGTACTTC.

The chain combines TRBV10-3 with TRBJ1-5; tentatively, D is TRBD1 (6 bases). The CDR3 has 14 amino acids. V dropped 9 bases and J dropped 3 bases, with 15 bases sitting between them. Germline values: CDR1 ENHRY, CDR2 SYGVKD. The CDR3 bases are TGTGCCATTCCCACAGGGAGGGTCAATCAGCCCCAGCATTTT. Protein product: CAIPTGRVNQPQHF.

This clone was seen a few times. The chain has TRBV5-1 and TRBJ2-5; D might be TRBD2 (6 bases). Trimming pared 4 bases from V and 1 base from J, leaving 14 bases between. The length of the CDR3 is 15 residues. The V gene's germline CDR1 is SGHRS and CDR2 YFSETQ. CDR3 sequence reads: CASSAAGPVQETQYF. CDR3 nucleotides: TGCGCCAGCAGCGCCGCGGGGCCAGTCCAAGAGACCCAGTACTTC.

The chain recombines TRBV9 with TRBJ2-5; TRBD1 matches at 10 bases. V lost 4 bases, J lost 4 bases, and 4 bases stayed unmatched. The CDR3 sequence is 14 residues long. CDR1 is SGDLS and CDR2 is YYNGEE in the germline V gene. The chain's CDR3 is CASSIDRGLETQYF. CDR3 coding DNA: TGTGCCAGCAGCATCGACAGGGGGCTAGAGACCCAGTACTTC.

The chain couples TRBV7-9 to TRBJ1-6, with 9 bases matching TRBD1. The CDR3 extends over 14 amino acids. Trimming at V came to 10 bases and at J to 7 bases, leaving 8 bases not matched to a gene. In germline, CDR1 is SEHNR, CDR2 FQNEAQ (reference sequence). The CDR3 sequence is CATPTGGSNSPLHF. The CDR3 coding sequence is TGTGCCACTCCGACAGGGGGATCAAATTCACCCCTCCACTTT.

CDR3 nucleotide sequence: TGTGCCAGCTCACCCCGCGGGACGGCGGGGGGAGAGACCCAGTACTTC. Amino acid sequence: CASSPRGTAGGETQYF. The rearrangement links TRBV18 to TRBJ2-5, with 8 nucleotides matching TRBD2. This CDR3 has 16 amino acids. V gave up 3 bases and J gave up 4 bases; unmatched junction bases: 10. Germline V gene lookup returns CDR1 KGHSH and CDR2 LQKENI.

The chain combines TRBV29-1 with TRBJ1-5; tentative D call: TRBD1 (5 bases). Germline CDR1 SQVTM, CDR2 ANQGSEA. The CDR3 totals 15 residues. Trimming took 3 bases from V and 0 from J, leaving 12 bases between them. In DNA, the CDR3 is TGCAGCGTTGATGTGGAGGGGTTTAGCAATCAGCCCCAGCATTTT. Amino acid sequence: CSVDVEGFSNQPQHF.

The chain recombines TRBV2 with TRBJ1-2; TRBD1 is a possible D gene (5 bases). Germline V lookup: CDR1 SNHLY, CDR2 FYNNEI. V dropped 5 bases and J dropped 6 bases, with 16 bases sitting between them. The CDR3 is 14 residues long. CDR3 nucleotide sequence: TGTGCCAGCAGTCAACAGGTCCGCGGGGATGGCTACACCTTC. Protein product: CASSQQVRGDGYTF.

V usage is TRBV27 and J usage is TRBJ2-5, with TRBD2 identical over 7 bases. V shed 2 bases and J 5 bases; nucleotides not matched to a gene: 5. The CDR3 sequence is 14 residues long. Germline V gene lookup returns CDR1 MNHEY and CDR2 SMNVEV (reference sequence). The CDR3 DNA reads TGTGCCAGCAGTTTAGACCACGGGGGGGAGACCCAGTACTTC. Protein: CASSLDHGGETQYF.

The rearrangement joins TRBV2 to TRBJ1-2, with D uncertain. V lost 11 bases and J lost 6, with 10 bases in between. Germline V gene data show CDR1 as SNHLY and CDR2 as FYNNEI. This CDR3 has 10 amino acids. The DNA of the CDR3 is TGTGCCTTCGCCCAGGATGGCTACACCTTC. Its protein is CAFAQDGYTF.

Only one count was recorded for this clone. V usage is TRBV2 and J usage is TRBJ2-7; no clear D gene. Per the germline V gene, CDR1 is SNHLY and CDR2 is FYNNEI. CDR3 length: 11 residues. Trimming removed 8 bases at V and 2 bases at J, with 7 bases between. CDR3 bases: TGTGCCAGCCAACTCACCTACGAGCAGTACTTC. Its translation is CASQLTYEQYF.

The V gene is TRBV6-4, the J gene TRBJ2-2; 9 bases agree with TRBD1. This CDR3 has 15 residues. Germline V gene data show CDR1 as MRHNA and CDR2 as SNTAGT. Trimming removed 6 bases from V and 4 bases from J; junction bases left unmatched: 6. As DNA, the CDR3 is TGTGCCAGCAGACTACAGGGGGCTGGCACCGGGGAGCTGTTTTTT. Its translation: CASRLQGAGTGELFF.

V is TRBV5-4 and J is TRBJ2-1; 12 bases map to TRBD2. The V segment lost 4 bases and the J segment 8 bases; nucleotides outside the gene matches: 10. Germline CDR1 and CDR2: SGHNT and YYREEE (reference sequence). CDR3 length equals 16 residues. The CDR3 DNA is TGTGCCAGCAGCGCGGGACTAGCGGGTCCGCACGATGAGCAGTTCTTC. This gives the protein CASSAGLAGPHDEQFF.

The chain recombines TRBV7-2 with TRBJ2-5; D not certain. Looked up from germline, CDR1 is SGHTA and CDR2 is FQGNSA. V shed 1 base and J shed 12 bases, with 15 bases lying between them. CDR3 length equals 13 residues. DNA of the CDR3: TGTGCCAGCAGCTTAGTGTCAACCCTCCCGGAGTACTTC. Its protein is CASSLVSTLPEYF.

The gene calls are TRBV28 and TRBJ1-4; D gene ambiguous. This CDR3 comprises 13 residues. Between the trimmed V and J ends, which lost 10 bases and 4 bases, there was a span of 13 bases. Germline V gene lookup returns CDR1 MDHEN and CDR2 SYDVKM. CDR3 sequence: CATSEGFNEKLFF. CDR3 DNA sequence: TGTGCCACCTCTGAGGGATTTAATGAAAAACTGTTTTTT.

V usage is TRBV18 and J usage is TRBJ1-1, with D unclear. The V end lost 6 bases, the J end lost 11 bases, and 22 bases lay between the germline ends. The CDR3 consists of 14 residues. CDR1 is KGHSH, CDR2 LQKENI, per germline. CDR3 sequence: CASSPPLMGRSAFF. The CDR3 DNA reads TGTGCCAGCTCCCCCCCTCTGATGGGCCGCTCTGCTTTCTTT.

This clone was detected only a few times. This sequence joins TRBV13 and TRBJ2-3, with 8 bases aligning to TRBD1. The ends lost 4 bases at V and 4 bases at J; junction bases unmatched: 7. CDR3 length equals 15 residues. Germline CDR1 PRHDT, CDR2 FYEKMQ (reference sequence). Here the CDR3 reads CASSSRTGGADTQYF. The CDR3 nucleotides are TGTGCCAGCAGCTCCCGTACAGGGGGAGCAGATACGCAGTATTTT.

This chain links TRBV27 with TRBJ2-7, with D possibly being TRBD1 (6 bases). The CDR3 has 14 residues. The germline gives CDR1 MNHEY, CDR2 SMNVEV (reference sequence). The V end lost 4 bases, the J end lost 1 base, and 11 bases lay between the germline ends. As DNA, the CDR3 is TGTGCCAGCAGTTCCAAACAGGGTTCCTACGAGCAGTACTTC. It yields the protein CASSSKQGSYEQYF.

This chain joins TRBV28 and TRBJ1-5, with D possibly matching TRBD1 (6 bases). The CDR3 length is 14 residues. V was shortened by 8 bases and J by 6 bases, with 17 bases between the two germline ends. CDR1 is MDHEN and CDR2 is SYDVKM in the germline V gene. The CDR3 region has the DNA TGTGCCAGCTCTAGCAGGGGCGTAGGTCAGCCCCAGCATTTT. Translation gives CASSSRGVGQPQHF.

This chain connects TRBV6-1 to TRBJ2-5, with D tentatively TRBD1 (6 bases). With 4 bases removed from V and 1 base from J, the gap between germline ends came to 7 bases. There are 13 residues in the CDR3. Germline values: CDR1 MNHNS, CDR2 SASEGT. The CDR3 sequence: CASSGGGQETQYF. The CDR3 DNA follows: TGTGCCAGCAGTGGAGGGGGCCAAGAGACCCAGTACTTC.

The rearrangement uses TRBV7-2 and TRBJ1-3; the D is unclear. CDR3 length equals 12 residues. The V and J ends lost 8 bases and 11 bases respectively, with 16 bases between them. Per the germline V gene, CDR1 is SGHTA and CDR2 is FQGNSA. For the CDR3, the DNA is TGTGCCAGCCGATTCCCGGGAAGCGCCATATATTTT. This encodes CASRFPGSAIYF.

This chain joins TRBV15 and TRBJ2-1; TRBD2 aligns across 10 bases. V shed 0 bases, J shed 10 bases, and the junction held 9 bases outside the gene matches. CDR3 length: 16 residues. Germline V gives CDR1 LNHNV, CDR2 YYDKDF (reference sequence). In DNA, the CDR3 is TGTGCCACCAGCAGAGATTTAAGCGGGAGGGCGGAAGAGCAGTTCTTC. Translated, it gives CATSRDLSGRAEEQFF.